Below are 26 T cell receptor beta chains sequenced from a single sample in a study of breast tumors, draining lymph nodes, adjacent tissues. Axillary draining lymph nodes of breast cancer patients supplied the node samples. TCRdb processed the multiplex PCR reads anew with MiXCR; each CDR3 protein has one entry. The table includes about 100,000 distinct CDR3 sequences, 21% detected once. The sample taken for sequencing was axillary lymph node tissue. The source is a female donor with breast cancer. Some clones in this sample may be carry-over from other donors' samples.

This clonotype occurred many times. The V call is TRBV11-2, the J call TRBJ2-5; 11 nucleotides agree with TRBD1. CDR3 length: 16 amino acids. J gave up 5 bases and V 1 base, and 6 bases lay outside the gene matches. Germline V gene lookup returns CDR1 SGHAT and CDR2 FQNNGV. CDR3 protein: CASSLGGQGAWETQYF. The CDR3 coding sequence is TGTGCCAGCAGCTTAGGAGGACAGGGGGCGTGGGAGACCCAGTACTTC.

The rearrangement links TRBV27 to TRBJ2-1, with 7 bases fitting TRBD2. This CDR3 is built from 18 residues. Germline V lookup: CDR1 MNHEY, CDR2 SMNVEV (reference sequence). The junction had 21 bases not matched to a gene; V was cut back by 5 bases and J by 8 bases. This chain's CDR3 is CASSPGHLSGTTADEQFF. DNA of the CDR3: TGTGCCAGCAGTCCGGGCCACTTAAGCGGGACTACGGCCGATGAGCAGTTCTTC.

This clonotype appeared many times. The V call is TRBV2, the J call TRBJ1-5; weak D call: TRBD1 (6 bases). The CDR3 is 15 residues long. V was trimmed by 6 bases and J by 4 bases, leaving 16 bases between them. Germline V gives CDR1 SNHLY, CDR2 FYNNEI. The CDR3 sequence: CASSLDSRGNQPQHF. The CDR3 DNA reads TGTGCCAGCAGCTTGGACAGTCGCGGAAATCAGCCCCAGCATTTT.

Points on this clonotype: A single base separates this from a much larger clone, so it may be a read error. The CDR3 bases are TGTGTCAGTAGTATCACAGGGCGGTTTAAGGACGAGCAGTACTTC. This gives the protein CVSSITGRFKDEQYF. This sequence joins TRBV19 and TRBJ2-7, with D tentatively TRBD1 (6 bases). There are 15 residues in the CDR3. Germline V gives CDR1 LNHDA, CDR2 SQIVND (reference sequence).

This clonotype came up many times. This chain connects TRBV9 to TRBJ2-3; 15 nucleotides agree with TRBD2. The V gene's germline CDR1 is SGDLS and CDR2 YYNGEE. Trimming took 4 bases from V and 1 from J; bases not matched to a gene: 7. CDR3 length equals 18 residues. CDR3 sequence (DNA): TGTGCCAGCAGCCCTGGACTAGCGGGAGGGCACCGCACAGATACGCAGTATTTT. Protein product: CASSPGLAGGHRTDTQYF.

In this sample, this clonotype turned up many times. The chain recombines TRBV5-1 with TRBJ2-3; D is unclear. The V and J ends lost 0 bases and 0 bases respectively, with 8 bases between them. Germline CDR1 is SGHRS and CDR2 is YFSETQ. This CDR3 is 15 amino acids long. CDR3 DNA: TGCGCCAGCAGCTTGGGCGCGACTAGCACAGATACGCAGTATTTT. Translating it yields CASSLGATSTDTQYF.

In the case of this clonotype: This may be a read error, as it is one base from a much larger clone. In DNA form, the CDR3 reads TGTGTCAGCAGCTTGGGAAGGGGGACTAGCGGGGGCCTAAGGTCTCAGTTCTTC. This codes for CVSSLGRGTSGGLRSQFF. This chain uses TRBV5-4 with TRBJ2-1; 14 bases are a match to TRBD2. The CDR3 is 18 residues long. CDR1 and CDR2 (germline): SGHNT, YYREEE (reference sequence).

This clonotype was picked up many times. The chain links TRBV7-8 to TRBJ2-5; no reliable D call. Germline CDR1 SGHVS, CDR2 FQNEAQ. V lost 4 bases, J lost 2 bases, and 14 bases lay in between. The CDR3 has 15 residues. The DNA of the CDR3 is TGTGCCAGCAGCTCGAGCCAATATACGCAAGAGACCCAGTACTTC. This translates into CASSSSQYTQETQYF.

CDR3 region: CASSLAQGRMNTEAFF. DNA for the CDR3: TGCGCCAGCAGCTTGGCACAGGGGCGTATGAACACTGAAGCTTTCTTT. This chain links TRBV5-1 with TRBJ1-1; 7 bases fit TRBD1. The V gene end was trimmed by 0 bases and the J gene end by 0 bases; junction bases not matched to a gene: 5. From germline, CDR1 is SGHRS and CDR2 YFSETQ. This CDR3 is 16 amino acids long.

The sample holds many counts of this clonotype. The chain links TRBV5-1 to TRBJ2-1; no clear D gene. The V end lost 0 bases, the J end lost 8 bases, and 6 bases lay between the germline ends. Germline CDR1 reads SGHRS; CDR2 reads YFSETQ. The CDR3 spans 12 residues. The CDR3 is CASSLERYEQFF. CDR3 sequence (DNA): TGCGCCAGCAGCTTGGAGCGTTATGAGCAGTTCTTC.

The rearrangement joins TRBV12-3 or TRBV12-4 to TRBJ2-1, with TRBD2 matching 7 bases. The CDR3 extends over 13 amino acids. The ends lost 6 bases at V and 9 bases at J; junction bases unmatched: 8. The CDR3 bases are TGTGCCAGCAGCTTGGGGGGGAGGGGTGAGCAGTTCTTC. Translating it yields CASSLGGRGEQFF.

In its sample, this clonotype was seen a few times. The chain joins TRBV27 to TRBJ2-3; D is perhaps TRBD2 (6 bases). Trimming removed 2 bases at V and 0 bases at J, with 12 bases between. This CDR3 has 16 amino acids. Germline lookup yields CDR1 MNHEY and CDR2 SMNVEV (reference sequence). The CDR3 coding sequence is TGTGCCAGCAGTTTACTGCGGGGACCCAGCACAGATACGCAGTATTTT. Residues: CASSLLRGPSTDTQYF.

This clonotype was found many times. In nucleotides, the CDR3 is TGCGCCAGCAGCCAAGAACCGACAGGGAACTATGGCTACACCTTC. Protein sequence: CASSQEPTGNYGYTF. This chain uses TRBV4-1 with TRBJ1-2; the match to TRBD1 covers 7 bases. Germline V gives CDR1 MGHRA, CDR2 YSYEKL. Unmatched junction bases numbered 3, after V lost 0 bases and J lost 2 bases. The length of the CDR3 is 15 residues.

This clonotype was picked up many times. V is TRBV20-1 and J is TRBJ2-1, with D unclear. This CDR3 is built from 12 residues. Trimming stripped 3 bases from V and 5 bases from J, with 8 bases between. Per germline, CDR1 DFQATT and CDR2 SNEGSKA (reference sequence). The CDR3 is CSARRQDNEQFF. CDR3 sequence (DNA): TGCAGTGCTAGGCGGCAGGACAATGAGCAGTTCTTC.

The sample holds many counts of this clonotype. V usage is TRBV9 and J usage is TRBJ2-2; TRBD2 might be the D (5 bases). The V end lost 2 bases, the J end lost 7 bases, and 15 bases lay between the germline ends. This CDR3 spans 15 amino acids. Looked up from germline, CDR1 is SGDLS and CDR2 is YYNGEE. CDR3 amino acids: CASSVGLTGYGELFF. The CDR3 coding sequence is TGTGCCAGCAGCGTCGGACTGACGGGTTACGGGGAGCTGTTTTTT.

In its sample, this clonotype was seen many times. Written as DNA, the CDR3 is TGCGCCAGCCACCCAGCTTTCACTAGCGGGAGCTACAATGAGCAGTTCTTC. This translates into CASHPAFTSGSYNEQFF. The rearrangement uses TRBV10-2 and TRBJ2-1; 11 positions match TRBD2. Trimming took 8 bases from V and 3 from J; bases not matched to a gene: 12. The CDR3 consists of 17 residues. CDR1 WSHSY and CDR2 SAAADI come from the germline V gene.

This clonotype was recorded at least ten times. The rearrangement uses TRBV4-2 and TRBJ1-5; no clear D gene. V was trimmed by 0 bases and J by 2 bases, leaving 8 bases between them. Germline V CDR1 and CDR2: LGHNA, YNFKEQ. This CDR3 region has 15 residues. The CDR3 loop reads CASSQDGRGNQPQHF. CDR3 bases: TGTGCCAGCAGCCAAGACGGGAGGGGCAATCAGCCCCAGCATTTT.

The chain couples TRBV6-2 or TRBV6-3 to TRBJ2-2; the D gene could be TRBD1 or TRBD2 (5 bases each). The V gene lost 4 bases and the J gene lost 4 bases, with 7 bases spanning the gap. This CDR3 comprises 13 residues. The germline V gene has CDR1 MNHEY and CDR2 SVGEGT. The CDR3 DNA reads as TGTGCCAGCAGTTGGGGGACCACCGGGGAGCTGTTTTTT. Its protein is CASSWGTTGELFF.

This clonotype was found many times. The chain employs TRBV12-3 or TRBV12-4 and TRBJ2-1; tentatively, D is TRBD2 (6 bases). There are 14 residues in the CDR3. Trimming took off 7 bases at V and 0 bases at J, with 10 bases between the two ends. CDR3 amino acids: CASNSGGSYNEQFF. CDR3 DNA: TGTGCCAGCAATAGCGGCGGCTCCTACAATGAGCAGTTCTTC.

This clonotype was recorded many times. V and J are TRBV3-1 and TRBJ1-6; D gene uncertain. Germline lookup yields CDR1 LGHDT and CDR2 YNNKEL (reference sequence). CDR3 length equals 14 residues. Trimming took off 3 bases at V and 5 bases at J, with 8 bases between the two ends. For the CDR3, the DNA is TGTGCCAGCAGCCAGGGGAATAATAATTCACCCCTCCACTTT. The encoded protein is CASSQGNNNSPLHF. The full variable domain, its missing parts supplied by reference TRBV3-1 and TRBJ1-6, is DTAVSQTPKYLVTQMGNDKSIKCEQNLGHDTMYWYKQDSKKFLKIMFSYNNKELIINETVPNRFSPKSPDKAHLNLHINSLELGDSAVYFCASSQGNNNSPLHFGNGTRLTVT.

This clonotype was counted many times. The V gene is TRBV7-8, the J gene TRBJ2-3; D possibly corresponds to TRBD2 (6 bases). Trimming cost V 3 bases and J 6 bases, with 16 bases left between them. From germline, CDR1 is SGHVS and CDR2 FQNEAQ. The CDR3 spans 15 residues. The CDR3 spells CASSFLNRLGDTQYF. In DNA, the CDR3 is TGTGCCAGCAGCTTCCTAAATCGACTAGGGGATACGCAGTATTTT.

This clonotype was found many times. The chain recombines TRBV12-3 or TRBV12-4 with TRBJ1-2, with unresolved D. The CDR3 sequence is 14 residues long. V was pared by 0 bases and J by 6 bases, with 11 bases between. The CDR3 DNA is TGTGCCAGCAGTTTAGCCCCTTGGAAAGATGGCTACACCTTC. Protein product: CASSLAPWKDGYTF.

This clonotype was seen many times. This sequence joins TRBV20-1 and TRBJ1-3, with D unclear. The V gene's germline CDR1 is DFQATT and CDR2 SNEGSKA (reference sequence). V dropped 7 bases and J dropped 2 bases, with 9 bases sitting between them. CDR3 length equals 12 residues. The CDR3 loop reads CSVRFPGNTIYF. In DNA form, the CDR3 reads TGCAGTGTTCGGTTTCCTGGAAACACCATATATTTT.

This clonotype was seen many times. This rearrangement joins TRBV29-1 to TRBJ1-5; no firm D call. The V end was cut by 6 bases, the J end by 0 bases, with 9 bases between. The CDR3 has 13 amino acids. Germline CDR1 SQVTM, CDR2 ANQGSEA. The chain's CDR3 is CSVGGNSNQPQHF. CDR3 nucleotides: TGCAGCGTGGGAGGAAATAGCAATCAGCCCCAGCATTTT.

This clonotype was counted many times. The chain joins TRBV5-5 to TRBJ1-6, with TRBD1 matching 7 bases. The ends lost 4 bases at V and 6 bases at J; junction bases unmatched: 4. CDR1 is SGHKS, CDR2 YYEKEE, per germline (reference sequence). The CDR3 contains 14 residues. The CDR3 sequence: CASSAGTANSPLHF. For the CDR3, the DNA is TGTGCCAGCAGCGCGGGGACAGCTAATTCACCCCTCCACTTT.

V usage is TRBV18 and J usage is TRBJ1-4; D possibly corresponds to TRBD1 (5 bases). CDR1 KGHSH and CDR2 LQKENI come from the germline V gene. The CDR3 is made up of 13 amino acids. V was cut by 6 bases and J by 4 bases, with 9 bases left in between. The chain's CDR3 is CASSGQINEKLFF. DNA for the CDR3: TGTGCCAGCTCCGGACAAATTAATGAAAAACTGTTTTTT.